This T cell receptor beta chain was obtained from a study of T cells after yellow fever vaccination. TCRdb processed the 5' RACE reads anew with MiXCR; each CDR3 protein has one entry. The table shows 600,000 to 750,000 distinct CDR3 sequences, with roughly 12% occurring only once. V was cut by 4 bases and J by 2 bases, with 13 bases left in between. CDR1 and CDR2 from the germline V gene are MNHEY and SVGAGI. This CDR3 has 15 amino acids. This sequence joins TRBV6-5 and TRBJ2-3, with D possibly being TRBD1 (6 bases). The clonotype originates from a man aged 25-45 years who received the YFV17D yellow fever vaccine. The sample here was PBMCs, taken on the day of the yellow fever booster vaccination. This chain's CDR3 is CASSLRTAATDTQYF. CDR3 nucleotide sequence: TGTGCCAGCAGTTTGAGGACAGCCGCCACAGATACGCAGTATTTT.